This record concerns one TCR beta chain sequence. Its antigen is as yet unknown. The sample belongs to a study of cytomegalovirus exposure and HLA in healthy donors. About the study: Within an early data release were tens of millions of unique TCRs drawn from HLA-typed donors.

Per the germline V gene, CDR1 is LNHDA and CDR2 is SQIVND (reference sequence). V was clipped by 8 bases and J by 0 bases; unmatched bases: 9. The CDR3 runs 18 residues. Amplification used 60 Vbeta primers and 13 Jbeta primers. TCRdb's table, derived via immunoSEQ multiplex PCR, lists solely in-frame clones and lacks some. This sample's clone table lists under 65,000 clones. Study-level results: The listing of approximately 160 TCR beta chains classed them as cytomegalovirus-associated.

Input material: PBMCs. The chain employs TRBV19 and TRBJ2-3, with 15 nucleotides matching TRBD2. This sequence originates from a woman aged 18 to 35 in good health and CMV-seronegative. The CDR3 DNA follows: TGTGCCAGTGGGAAAGGACTAGCGGGGGGGGTTAGCACAGATACGCAGTATTTT. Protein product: CASGKGLAGGVSTDTQYF.